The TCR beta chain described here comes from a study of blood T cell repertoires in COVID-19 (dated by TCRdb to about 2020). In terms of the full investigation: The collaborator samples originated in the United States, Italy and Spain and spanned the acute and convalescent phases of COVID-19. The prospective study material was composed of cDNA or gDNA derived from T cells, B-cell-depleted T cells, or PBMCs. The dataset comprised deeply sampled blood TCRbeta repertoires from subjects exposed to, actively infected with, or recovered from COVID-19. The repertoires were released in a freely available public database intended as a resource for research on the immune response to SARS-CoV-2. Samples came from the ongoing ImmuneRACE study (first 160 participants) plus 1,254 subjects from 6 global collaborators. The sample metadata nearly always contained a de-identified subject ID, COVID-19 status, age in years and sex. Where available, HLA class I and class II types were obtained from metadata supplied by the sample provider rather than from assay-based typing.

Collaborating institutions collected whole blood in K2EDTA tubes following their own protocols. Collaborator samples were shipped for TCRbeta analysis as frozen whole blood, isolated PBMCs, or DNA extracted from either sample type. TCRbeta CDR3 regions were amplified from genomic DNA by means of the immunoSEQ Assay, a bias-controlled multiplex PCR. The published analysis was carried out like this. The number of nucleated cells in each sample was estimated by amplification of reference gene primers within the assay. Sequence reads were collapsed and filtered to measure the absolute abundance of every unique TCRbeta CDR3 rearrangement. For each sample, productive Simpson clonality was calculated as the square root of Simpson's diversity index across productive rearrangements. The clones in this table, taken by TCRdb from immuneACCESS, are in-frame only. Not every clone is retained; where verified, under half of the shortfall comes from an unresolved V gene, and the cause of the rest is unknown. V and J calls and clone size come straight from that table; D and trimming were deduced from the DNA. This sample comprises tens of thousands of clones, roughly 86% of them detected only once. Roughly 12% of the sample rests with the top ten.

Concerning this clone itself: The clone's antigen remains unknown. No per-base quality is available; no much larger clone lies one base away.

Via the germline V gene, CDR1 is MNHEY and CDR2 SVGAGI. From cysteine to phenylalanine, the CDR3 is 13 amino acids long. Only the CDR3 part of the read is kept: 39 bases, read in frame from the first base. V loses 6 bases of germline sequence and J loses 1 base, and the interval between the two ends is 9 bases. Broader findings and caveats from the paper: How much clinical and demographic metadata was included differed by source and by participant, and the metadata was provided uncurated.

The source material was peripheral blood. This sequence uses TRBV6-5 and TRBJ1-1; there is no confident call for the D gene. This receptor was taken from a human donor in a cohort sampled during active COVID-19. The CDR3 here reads CASRVTRNTEAFF. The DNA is TGTGCCAGCAGAGTGACAAGGAACACTGAAGCTTTCTTT.